In its sample, the clone carrying this TCR beta chain was seen a few times. The sample belongs to a study of PD-L1 blockade in urothelial cancer. Study overall: Of roughly 30 patients, some 25 were males with bladder-origin urothelial cancer. Blood analyses occurred 3 weeks (second dose) and 6 weeks post treatment start.

This CDR3 comprises 13 residues. The ends were cut back, 0 bases at V and 9 bases at J, with 11 bases in the middle. Germline V gene lookup returns CDR1 MNHEY and CDR2 SVGAGI. Sequencing used immunoSEQ multiplex PCR; TCRdb keeps in-frame clones, though not all of them. This sample carries 44,000 or so clones, approximately 88% of them seen once, and the ten largest clones take around 3.9%. Disease in patients was locally advanced or metastatic urothelial carcinoma. Between 1 and 8 samples, pretreatment and on-treatment, were given by each patient. V is TRBV6-5 and J is TRBJ1-2; possibly TRBD1 for D (6 bases). The clonotype was recovered from an elderly man with urothelial cancer. The sample in question was PBMCs, obtained around atezolizumab (anti-PD-L1) treatment. The chain's CDR3 is CASSYSRQESYTF. The CDR3 DNA follows: TGTGCCAGCAGTTACTCGAGACAGGAGAGCTACACCTTC.